This T cell receptor beta chain was recorded in a study of CD8 T cells in ankylosing spondylitis. Findings and limits, study-wide: It was reported that disease-linked clones were significantly enriched in matched ankylosing spondylitis synovial fluid. There was a TCR beta motif, made of roughly eight highly homologous variants, that appeared characteristic of ankylosing spondylitis blood.

CDR3 length equals 13 residues. Trimming cost V 8 bases and J 7 bases, with 17 bases left between them. Germline V gene data show CDR1 as SGHTA and CDR2 as FQGNSA. About this clonotype itself: What it binds is not known.

TCRdb re-called the 5' RACE reads through MiXCR, storing one row per CDR3 protein. The sample holds about 31,000 distinct CDR3 sequences, approximately 7.1% seen once. This receptor was identified in a male donor with ankylosing spondylitis or in good health (not recorded which). The chain recombines TRBV7-2 with TRBJ1-1; unclear D gene. Sequenced material: blood, either unsorted or a sorted T cell fraction (not recorded which). CDR3 region: CASGVTGTDEAFF. In DNA, the CDR3 is TGTGCCAGCGGCGTCACGGGCACGGATGAAGCTTTCTTT.